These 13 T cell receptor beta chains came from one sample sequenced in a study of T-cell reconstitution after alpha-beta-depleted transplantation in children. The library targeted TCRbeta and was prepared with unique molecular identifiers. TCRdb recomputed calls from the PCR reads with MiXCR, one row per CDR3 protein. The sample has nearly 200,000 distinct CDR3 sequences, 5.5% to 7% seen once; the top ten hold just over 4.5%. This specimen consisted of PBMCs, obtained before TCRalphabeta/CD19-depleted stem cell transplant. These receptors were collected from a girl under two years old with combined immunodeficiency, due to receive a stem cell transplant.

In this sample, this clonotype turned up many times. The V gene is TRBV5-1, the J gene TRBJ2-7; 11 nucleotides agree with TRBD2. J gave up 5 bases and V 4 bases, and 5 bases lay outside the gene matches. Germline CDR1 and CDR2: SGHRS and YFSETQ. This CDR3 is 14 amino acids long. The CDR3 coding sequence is TGCGCCAGCAGCCATACTAGCGGGAGCGACGAGCAGTACTTC. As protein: CASSHTSGSDEQYF.

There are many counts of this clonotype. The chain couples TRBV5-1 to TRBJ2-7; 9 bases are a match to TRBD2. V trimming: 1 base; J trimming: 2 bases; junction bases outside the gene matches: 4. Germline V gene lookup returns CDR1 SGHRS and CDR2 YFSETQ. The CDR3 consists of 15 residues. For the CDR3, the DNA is TGCGCCAGCAGCTTGTCACTAGCGGGTACCTACGAGCAGTACTTC. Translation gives CASSLSLAGTYEQYF. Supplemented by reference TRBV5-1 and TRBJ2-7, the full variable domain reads KAGVTQTPRYLIKTRGQQVTLSCSPISGHRSVSWYQQTPGQGLQFLFEYFSETQRNKGNFPGRFSGRQFSNSRSEMNVSTLELGDSALYLCASSLSLAGTYEQYFGPGTRLTVT.

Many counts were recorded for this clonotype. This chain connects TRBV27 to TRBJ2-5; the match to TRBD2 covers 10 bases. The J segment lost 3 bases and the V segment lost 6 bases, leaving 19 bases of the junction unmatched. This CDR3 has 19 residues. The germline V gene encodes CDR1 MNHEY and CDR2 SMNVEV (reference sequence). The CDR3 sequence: CASSPHGPLVAGGKETQYF. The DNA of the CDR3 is TGTGCCAGCAGCCCTCACGGGCCTCTCGTAGCGGGAGGAAAAGAGACCCAGTACTTC.

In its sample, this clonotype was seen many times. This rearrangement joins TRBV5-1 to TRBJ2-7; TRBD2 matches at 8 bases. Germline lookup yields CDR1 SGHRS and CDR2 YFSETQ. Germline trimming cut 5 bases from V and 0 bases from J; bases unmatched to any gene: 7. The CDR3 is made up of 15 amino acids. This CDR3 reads CASREVAGSSYEQYF. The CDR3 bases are TGCGCCAGCAGAGAGGTAGCGGGAAGCTCCTACGAGCAGTACTTC.

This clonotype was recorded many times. Written as DNA, the CDR3 is TGTGCCAGCAGCTTAGCGATGGCGGGGGGATACAATGAGCAGTTCTTC. This translates into CASSLAMAGGYNEQFF. J is TRBJ2-1 and V is TRBV7-8; TRBD2 agrees at 8 bases. The CDR3 consists of 16 residues. J was trimmed by 4 bases and V by 0 bases; bases with no gene match: 5. Germline V gene data show CDR1 as SGHVS and CDR2 as FQNEAQ.

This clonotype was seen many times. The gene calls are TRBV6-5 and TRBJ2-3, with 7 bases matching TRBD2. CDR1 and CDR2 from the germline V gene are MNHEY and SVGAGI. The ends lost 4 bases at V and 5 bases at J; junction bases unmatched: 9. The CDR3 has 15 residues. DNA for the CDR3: TGTGCCAGCAGTTTGCCAGCTAGCGGCGAAGATACGCAGTATTTT. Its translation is CASSLPASGEDTQYF.

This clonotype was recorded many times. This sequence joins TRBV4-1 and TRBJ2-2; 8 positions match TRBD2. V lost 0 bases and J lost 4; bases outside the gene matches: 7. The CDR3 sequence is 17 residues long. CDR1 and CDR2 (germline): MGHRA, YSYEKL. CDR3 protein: CASSQELGGGSTGELFF. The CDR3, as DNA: TGCGCCAGCAGCCAAGAGCTCGGGGGGGGCAGCACCGGGGAGCTGTTTTTT.

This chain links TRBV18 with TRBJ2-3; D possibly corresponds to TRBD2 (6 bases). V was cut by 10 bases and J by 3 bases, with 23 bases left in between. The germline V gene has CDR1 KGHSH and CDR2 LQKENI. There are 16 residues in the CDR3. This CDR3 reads CATSLTRARGTDTQYF. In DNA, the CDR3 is TGTGCCACATCTCTGACGCGGGCACGGGGGACAGATACGCAGTATTTT.

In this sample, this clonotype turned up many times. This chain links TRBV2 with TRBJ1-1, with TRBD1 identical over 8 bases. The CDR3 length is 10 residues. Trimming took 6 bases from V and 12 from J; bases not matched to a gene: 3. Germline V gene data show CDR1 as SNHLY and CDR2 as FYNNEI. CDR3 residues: CASRGQEPFF. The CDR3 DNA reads TGTGCCAGCAGGGGACAGGAGCCTTTCTTT.

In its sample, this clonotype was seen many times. As DNA, the CDR3 is TGTGCCAGCAGCCGACAGGACTACAATGAGCAGTTCTTC. Protein sequence: CASSRQDYNEQFF. The V and J genes are TRBV13 and TRBJ2-1, with D maybe TRBD1 (6 bases). Germline CDR1 PRHDT, CDR2 FYEKMQ (reference sequence). The CDR3 runs 13 residues. The V and J ends lost 5 bases and 3 bases respectively, with 8 bases between them.

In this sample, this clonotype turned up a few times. CDR3 DNA: TGTGCCAGCAGCAACCAAGCTAACTATGGCTACACCTTC. Translated: CASSNQANYGYTF. V gene TRBV7-9 combines with J gene TRBJ1-2, with D hard to call. Germline CDR1 is SEHNR and CDR2 is FQNEAQ (reference sequence). V was shortened by 5 bases and J by 0 bases, with 7 bases between the two germline ends. The CDR3 covers 13 residues.

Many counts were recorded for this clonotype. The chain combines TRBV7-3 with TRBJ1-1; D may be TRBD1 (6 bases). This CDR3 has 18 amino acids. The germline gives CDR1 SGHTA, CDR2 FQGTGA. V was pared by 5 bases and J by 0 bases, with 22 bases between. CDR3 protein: CASSPSGHAHQMNTEAFF. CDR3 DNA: TGTGCCAGCAGCCCCTCGGGACATGCTCACCAAATGAACACTGAAGCTTTCTTT.

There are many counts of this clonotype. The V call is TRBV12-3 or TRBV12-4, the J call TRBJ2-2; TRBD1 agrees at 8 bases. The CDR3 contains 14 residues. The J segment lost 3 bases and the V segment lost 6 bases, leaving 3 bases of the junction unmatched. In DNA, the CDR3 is TGTGCCAGCAGATGGGGACAGGACACCGGGGAGCTGTTTTTT. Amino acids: CASRWGQDTGELFF.